One and the same sample provided the 3 T cell receptor beta chains below, sequenced in a study of breast tumors, draining lymph nodes, adjacent tissues. The lymph nodes were axillary draining lymph nodes from breast cancer patients. TCRdb recomputed calls from the multiplex PCR reads with MiXCR, one row per CDR3 protein. The sample has about 80,000 distinct CDR3 sequences; roughly a fifth are singletons. Source material: axillary lymph node tissue. The receptors come from a female donor with breast cancer. Some clones in this sample may be carry-over from other donors' samples.

This clonotype was seen ten or more times. The chain is built from TRBV7-9 and TRBJ2-5; 8 bases line up with TRBD2. The CDR3 spans 17 residues. V dropped 0 bases and J dropped 5; count of bases not matched to a gene: 11. The germline V gene encodes CDR1 SEHNR and CDR2 FQNEAQ (reference sequence). Here the CDR3 DNA reads TGTGCCAGCAGCTTAGCGACCCCCCCTAGCGGGCGGGAGACCCAGTACTTC. This gives the protein CASSLATPPSGRETQYF.

This clonotype was recorded at least ten times. V gene TRBV9 combines with J gene TRBJ2-1; the match to TRBD2 covers 12 bases. The germline CDR1 and CDR2 sequences are SGDLS and YYNGEE. The CDR3 runs 15 residues. After removal of 3 bases from V and 7 bases from J, the junction contained 5 bases not matched to a gene. Here the CDR3 reads CASSATSGRFNEQFF. DNA for the CDR3: TGTGCCAGCAGCGCTACTAGCGGGAGGTTTAATGAGCAGTTCTTC.

This clonotype was detected many times. The genes are TRBV5-1 and TRBJ1-2; D is unresolved. V shed 2 bases and J shed 0 bases, with 5 bases lying between them. This CDR3 is 13 amino acids long. The V gene's germline CDR1 is SGHRS and CDR2 YFSETQ. DNA of the CDR3: TGCGCCAGCAGCTTAACAGCTAACTATGGCTACACCTTC. This sequence encodes CASSLTANYGYTF. The entire variable domain, with the rest obtained from reference TRBV5-1 and TRBJ1-2, is as follows: KAGVTQTPRYLIKTRGQQVTLSCSPISGHRSVSWYQQTPGQGLQFLFEYFSETQRNKGNFPGRFSGRQFSNSRSEMNVSTLELGDSALYLCASSLTANYGYTFGSGTRLTVV.